This TCR beta chain was obtained from a study of blood T cell repertoires in COVID-19 (dated by TCRdb to the early 2020s). With respect to the entire study: Samples covering the acute and convalescent phases of COVID-19 were provided by collaborators in the United States, Italy and Spain. A freely available public database, intended as a resource for researchers studying the immune response to SARS-CoV-2, is where the repertoires were released. Sample metadata almost always included a de-identified subject ID, COVID-19 status, age in years and sex. The material from the prospective study consisted of cDNA or gDNA derived from T cells, B-cell-depleted T cells, or PBMCs. The samples were drawn from two sources: the first 160 participants of the ongoing ImmuneRACE study, and over 950 subjects contributed by 6 global collaborators. HLA class I and class II types, where available, came from metadata supplied by the sample provider rather than from assay-based typing. Subjects who had been exposed to COVID-19, were actively infected with it, or had recovered from it provided the deeply sampled blood TCRbeta repertoires that made up the dataset. Overall study outcomes, separate from this receptor: The amount of clinical and demographic metadata varied by source and participant and was provided uncurated.

Each collaborating institution followed its own protocols to collect whole blood in K2EDTA tubes. For TCRbeta analysis, collaborators shipped samples as frozen whole blood, isolated PBMCs, or DNA extracted from either of those sample types. This clone was recorded once. It has no known antigen specificity. Base qualities are not provided; no much larger clone lies one nucleotide away. TCRbeta CDR3 regions were amplified from genomic DNA by means of the immunoSEQ Assay, a bias-controlled multiplex PCR. Per the source publication's procedure: The number of nucleated cells in each sample was estimated by amplification of reference gene primers within the assay. To quantify the absolute abundance of each unique TCRbeta CDR3 rearrangement, sequence reads were collapsed and filtered. For each sample, productive Simpson clonality was calculated by taking the square root of Simpson's diversity index across productive rearrangements. Drawn from immuneACCESS, this table holds only the in-frame rearrangements with V and J called that TCRdb kept. Clones are partly lost; checked studies trace under half to an unresolved V gene and leave the rest unexplained. For V, J and clone size, that table is used; D and trimming come from the DNA. The sample records 93,000 or so clones, over 70% of which are singletons. Of the sample, 10% to 15% is held by the ten largest clones.

V drops 4 bases and J drops 7 bases, leaving 7 bases in between. Including cysteine and phenylalanine, the CDR3 has 11 amino acids. The only DNA kept is the CDR3, 33 bases in frame from the first base. CDR1 MNHEY and CDR2 SMNVEV are derived from the germline V gene (reference sequence). The rearrangement combines TRBV27 with TRBJ1-2; the D gene remains uncertain. The sequence was collected from a human donor in a cohort sampled during active or convalescent COVID-19. Material for sequencing was peripheral blood. This receptor carries the CDR3 CASSSASGYTF. The nucleotides are TGTGCCAGCAGTTCAGCGAGTGGCTACACCTTC.